These 7 T cell receptor beta chains were sequenced from one sample in a study of T cells after yellow fever vaccination. TCRdb called the 5' RACE reads again in MiXCR, with one record for every CDR3 protein. The table shows fewer than 450,000 distinct CDR3 sequences, with roughly 11% occurring only once. Sample: PBMCs, taken on the day of the first yellow fever vaccination. The receptors here all came from a man aged 18 to 29 who received the YFV17D yellow fever vaccine.

This clonotype was observed a single time. The chain combines TRBV5-5 with TRBJ1-1; no reliable D call. There are 13 residues in the CDR3. Trimming pared 1 base from V and 7 bases from J, leaving 11 bases between. CDR1 and CDR2 from the germline V gene are SGHKS and YYEKEE (reference sequence). The CDR3 DNA sequence: TGTGCCAGCAGCTTGTGGGGATATCTTGAAGCTTTCTTT. Translated, it gives CASSLWGYLEAFF.

This clonotype was found a few times. The chain joins TRBV19 to TRBJ2-1; D gene unclear. The germline V and J ends were trimmed by 3 bases and 6 bases, with 12 bases remaining between them. Germline lookup yields CDR1 LNHDA and CDR2 SQIVND (reference sequence). The CDR3 is made up of 14 amino acids. Here the CDR3 DNA reads TGTGCCAGTAGTATTTACTCGAAGCGCAATGAGCAGTTCTTC. It yields the protein CASSIYSKRNEQFF.

This clonotype was found a few times. A junction boundary mismatches the germline segment, possibly from a read error. The V and J genes are TRBV7-2 and TRBJ2-1; TRBD1 agrees at 11 bases. The CDR3 totals 16 residues. CDR1 and CDR2 (germline): SGHTA, FQGNSA. The CDR3 protein is CASSQQRDRGYTEQFF. CDR3 nucleotide sequence: TGTGCCAGCAGCCAGCAAAGGGACAGGGGGTACACTGAGCAGTTCTTC.

The rearrangement uses TRBV7-2 and TRBJ2-7, with D tentatively TRBD1 (6 bases). Germline V gene data show CDR1 as SGHTA and CDR2 as FQGNSA. The CDR3 runs 15 residues. Trimming pared 3 bases from V and 3 bases from J, leaving 15 bases between. The CDR3: CASSLAQGSLYEQYF. The CDR3, as DNA: TGTGCCAGCAGCTTGGCACAGGGTTCCCTCTACGAGCAGTACTTC.

This clonotype was detected a few times. The V call is TRBV5-6, the J call TRBJ1-1; 7 bases fit TRBD1. Looked up from germline, CDR1 is SGHDT and CDR2 is YYEEEE. After removal of 6 bases from V and 8 bases from J, the junction contained 10 bases not matched to a gene. CDR3 size: 13 residues. The CDR3: CASTPTGQGEAFF. DNA of the CDR3: TGTGCCAGCACCCCGACAGGGCAAGGGGAAGCTTTCTTT.

The chain carries TRBV7-9 and TRBJ1-2, with TRBD1 identical over 8 bases. CDR3 length: 15 amino acids. V was pared by 5 bases and J by 8 bases, with 13 bases of the junction left unmatched. Germline-derived CDR1 and CDR2 are SEHNR and FQNEAQ (reference sequence). CDR3 amino acids: CASSIERSTGEGYTF. Written as DNA, the CDR3 is TGTGCCAGCAGCATAGAGAGATCGACAGGGGAAGGCTACACCTTC.

This clonotype has more than one count but fewer than ten. The rearrangement joins TRBV20-1 to TRBJ2-3; 9 nucleotides agree with TRBD2. V was pared by 7 bases and J by 4 bases, with 9 bases of the junction left unmatched. Germline assignment: CDR1 DFQATT and CDR2 SNEGSKA (reference sequence). The CDR3 consists of 14 residues. The DNA of the CDR3 is TGCAGTGTTGTGAGTAGCGGGGGATCAGATACGCAGTATTTT. Amino acids: CSVVSSGGSDTQYF.